Below are 9 T cell receptor beta chains sequenced from a single sample in a study of spatial heterogeneity in lung cancer. Noted time point: sample taken at primary tumor resection. TCRdb analysed the 5' RACE reads with MiXCR anew, one entry per CDR3 protein. The profile shows tens of thousands of distinct CDR3 sequences, around 12% of them singletons. This material consisted of PBMCs, taken at surgery. The receptors come from a male donor with early-stage non-small cell lung cancer.

This clonotype was counted many times. This rearrangement joins TRBV29-1 to TRBJ2-7; D might be TRBD1 (5 bases). Trimming cost V 3 bases and J 2 bases, with 8 bases left between them. Germline CDR1 and CDR2: SQVTM and ANQGSEA. The CDR3 has 12 residues. The CDR3, as DNA: TGCAGCGTTGAGGCAGGGACCTACGAGCAGTACTTC. This codes for CSVEAGTYEQYF.

This clonotype was seen a few times. This chain connects TRBV14 to TRBJ2-1; a possible D gene is TRBD1 (6 bases). Per the germline V gene, CDR1 is SGHDN and CDR2 is FVKESK. The CDR3 is 17 amino acids. Between the trimmed V and J ends, which lost 3 bases and 7 bases, there was a span of 22 bases. The DNA for the CDR3 is TGTGCCAGCAGCCATGAGAGAGGACAGATATCCCGAAATGAGCAGTTCTTC. Protein product: CASSHERGQISRNEQFF.

The V gene is TRBV5-4, the J gene TRBJ1-2; tentative D call: TRBD1 (6 bases). The ends were cut back, 8 bases at V and 8 bases at J, with 16 bases in the middle. This CDR3 has 12 amino acids. Germline V gene data show CDR1 as SGHNT and CDR2 as YYREEE (reference sequence). The CDR3 DNA reads as TGTGCCAGACACTACGGACAGAACGGCTACACCTTC. This sequence encodes CARHYGQNGYTF.

This clonotype appeared a few times. The genes are TRBV7-6 and TRBJ2-2, with 12 bases identical to TRBD2. Germline CDR1 is SGHVS and CDR2 is FNYEAQ. This CDR3 has 17 amino acids. The V and J ends lost 6 bases and 4 bases, in that order; junction bases with no gene match: 9. CDR3 sequence reads: CASSRGLAGSPTGELFF. The CDR3 DNA is TGTGCCAGCAGTCGAGGACTAGCGGGGTCTCCCACCGGGGAGCTGTTTTTT. Full variable domain (outside the CDR3, taken from reference TRBV7-6 and TRBJ2-2): GAGVSQSPRYKVTKRGQDVALRCDPISGHVSLYWYRQALGQGPEFLTYFNYEAQQDKSGLPNDRFSAERPEGSISTLTIQRTEQRDSAMYRCASSRGLAGSPTGELFFGEGSRLTVL.

The chain combines TRBV28 with TRBJ2-3, with 7 bases aligning to TRBD2. The CDR3 consists of 13 residues. Germline V gene data show CDR1 as MDHEN and CDR2 as SYDVKM. The junction had 3 bases not matched to a gene; V was cut back by 7 bases and J by 2 bases. CDR3 bases: TGTGCCAGCACCGGGACTAACACAGATACGCAGTATTTT. The encoded protein is CASTGTNTDTQYF.

V and J are TRBV5-5 and TRBJ2-3; 9 positions match TRBD1. The V gene's germline CDR1 is SGHKS and CDR2 YYEKEE (reference sequence). The ends lost 0 bases at V and 6 bases at J; junction bases unmatched: 5. The CDR3 runs 15 residues. The CDR3 loop is CASSLAGTGSDTQYF. In nucleotides, the CDR3 is TGTGCCAGCAGCTTGGCCGGGACAGGGTCGGATACGCAGTATTTT.

The chain has TRBV9 and TRBJ1-5; D remains ambiguous. The V and J ends lost 3 bases and 1 base respectively, with 11 bases between them. CDR3 length equals 15 residues. Germline V CDR1 and CDR2: SGDLS, YYNGEE. CDR3: CASSATPGSNQPQHF. In DNA, the CDR3 is TGTGCCAGCAGCGCGACCCCGGGGAGCAATCAGCCCCAGCATTTT.

This clonotype has just a few counts. CDR3 sequence: CASSLASGPQETQYF. Written as DNA, the CDR3 is TGTGCCAGCAGCTTAGCCTCCGGACCTCAAGAGACCCAGTACTTC. V usage is TRBV7-2 and J usage is TRBJ2-5; D gene unclear. The CDR3 has 15 residues. V lost 0 bases and J lost 2, with 10 bases in between. Germline V lookup: CDR1 SGHTA, CDR2 FQGNSA.

The chain couples TRBV2 to TRBJ1-1; D is unclear. This CDR3 is built from 12 residues. The germline V and J ends were trimmed by 4 bases and 0 bases, with 3 bases remaining between them. Germline V lookup: CDR1 SNHLY, CDR2 FYNNEI. This CDR3 reads CASSAVNTEAFF. The CDR3 DNA follows: TGTGCCAGCAGTGCGGTGAACACTGAAGCTTTCTTT.